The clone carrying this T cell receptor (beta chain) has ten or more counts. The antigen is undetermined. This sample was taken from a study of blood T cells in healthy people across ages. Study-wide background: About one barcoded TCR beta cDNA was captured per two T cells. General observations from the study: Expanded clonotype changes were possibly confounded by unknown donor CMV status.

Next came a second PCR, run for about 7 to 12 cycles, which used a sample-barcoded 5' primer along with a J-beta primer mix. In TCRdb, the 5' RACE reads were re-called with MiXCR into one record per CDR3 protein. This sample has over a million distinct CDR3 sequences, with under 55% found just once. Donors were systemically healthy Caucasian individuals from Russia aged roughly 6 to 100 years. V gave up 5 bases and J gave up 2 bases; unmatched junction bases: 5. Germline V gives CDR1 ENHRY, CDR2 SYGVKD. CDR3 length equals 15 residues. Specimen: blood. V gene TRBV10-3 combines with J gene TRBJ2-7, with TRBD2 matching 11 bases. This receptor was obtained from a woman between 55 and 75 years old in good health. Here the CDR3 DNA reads TGTGCCATCAGTTCCCCGGGACTAGCGGCCTACGAGCAGTACTTC. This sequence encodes CAISSPGLAAYEQYF.